This TCR beta chain stems from a study of cytomegalovirus exposure and HLA in healthy donors. CDR1 is SGHTA and CDR2 is FQGNSA in the germline V gene. This CDR3 has 16 residues. V shed 8 bases and J 1 base; nucleotides not matched to a gene: 9. In its sample, this clone was seen a few times. Its antigen remains unknown. Both 60 Vbeta primers and 13 Jbeta primers went into the PCR. The protocol was immunoSEQ multiplex PCR, while the TCRdb copy is restricted to in-frame clones and leaves out a portion. Here the sample spans about 160,000 clones, approximately 80% being singletons. Study-level points and caveats: Reportedly, HLA-A and HLA-B alleles of most subjects were accurately predicted from TCR beta. High sensitivity and specificity were reportedly achieved when the classifier diagnosed cytomegalovirus status. A later analysis linked a missense DCLRE1C variant to TCR beta V- and J-gene trimming.

This clonotype originated in a man between 50 and 59 years old in good health and CMV-seropositive. V gene TRBV7-2 combines with J gene TRBJ2-7, with TRBD2 identical over 12 bases. Sequences were obtained from PBMCs. CDR3 loop: CASSRLAGESSYEQYF. Here the CDR3 DNA reads TGTGCCAGCTCGAGACTAGCGGGGGAGTCATCCTACGAGCAGTACTTC.